Following are 2 T cell receptor beta chains from one sample sequenced in a study of T cell changes during pregnancy in multiple sclerosis. Only in-frame clones appear in the TCRdb table, and some are missing; sequencing was by immunoSEQ multiplex PCR. The sample has around 70,000 clones; 92% are singletons. Specimen: peripheral blood, collected in the first trimester of pregnancy. The receptors stem from a female donor in good health, enrolled as a control in a pregnancy study.

The chain has TRBV2 and TRBJ2-2; 9 nucleotides line up with TRBD1. The CDR3 contains 15 residues. Looked up from germline, CDR1 is SNHLY and CDR2 is FYNNEI. Trimming took 8 bases from V and 4 from J; bases not matched to a gene: 8. The CDR3 DNA reads TGTGCCAGCCGAAGCGGGACAGGGAGCACCGGGGAGCTGTTTTTT. Translated: CASRSGTGSTGELFF.

The CDR3 DNA reads as TGTGCCAGCGTCCGTCTAGCGGGAGGGTTAGAGACCCAGTACTTC. Protein: CASVRLAGGLETQYF. The chain couples TRBV6-1 to TRBJ2-5; 12 bases agree with TRBD2. Losses at the gene ends were 8 bases for V and 4 bases for J; bases not matched to a gene: 8. This CDR3 contains 15 residues. Germline V lookup: CDR1 MNHNS, CDR2 SASEGT.